These 32 T cell receptor beta chains were sequenced from one sample in a study of neurological immune-mediated disorders. TCRdb reprocessed the 5' RACE reads with MiXCR, giving one entry per CDR3 protein. The sample lists about 33,000 distinct CDR3 sequences, about 1.6% seen once, with about 9% in the top ten. The source material was PBMCs. Every receptor here comes from a woman aged 30 to 39 with multiple sclerosis.

This clonotype was found many times. The chain is built from TRBV20-1 and TRBJ2-7; TRBD1 aligns across 7 bases. Germline V gives CDR1 DFQATT, CDR2 SNEGSKA (reference sequence). With V trimmed by 4 bases and J by 0 bases, 6 bases remained unmatched. This CDR3 region has 14 residues. CDR3 coding DNA: TGCAGTGCTACAACAGGGGCCTACTCCTACGAGCAGTACTTC. Its translation: CSATTGAYSYEQYF.

The sample holds many counts of this clonotype. The chain links TRBV12-3 or TRBV12-4 to TRBJ2-3; 7 bases line up with TRBD1. CDR3 size: 13 residues. V shed 5 bases and J 3 bases; nucleotides not matched to a gene: 2. The CDR3 DNA follows: TGTGCCAGCAGTCCCAGGGGGACAGATACGCAGTATTTT. It is translated as CASSPRGTDTQYF.

This clonotype was recorded many times. The rearrangement links TRBV20-1 to TRBJ2-7; D gene ambiguous. The germline CDR1 and CDR2 sequences are DFQATT and SNEGSKA (reference sequence). V lost 3 bases and J 1 base, leaving 4 bases between the germline ends. This CDR3 contains 11 residues. CDR3 region: CSASQSYEQYF. DNA of the CDR3: TGCAGTGCTAGTCAGTCCTACGAGCAGTACTTC.

There are many counts of this clonotype. J is TRBJ1-2 and V is TRBV3-1; D remains unclear. CDR1 and CDR2 (germline): LGHDT, YNNKEL (reference sequence). The CDR3 spans 14 residues. Trimming left V 4 bases short and J 8 bases short, with 17 bases between. DNA for the CDR3: TGTGCCAGCAGCCCCGATGCAAGGGCTGGAGGCTACACCTTC. Translated, it gives CASSPDARAGGYTF.

This clonotype was counted ten times or more. The rearrangement uses TRBV29-1 and TRBJ2-7; the D is unclear. Deletions cut 5 bases from V and 0 bases from J, with 11 bases between. CDR3 length: 13 amino acids. The germline V gene has CDR1 SQVTM and CDR2 ANQGSEA. The CDR3 region is CSVRADFSYEQYF. DNA for the CDR3: TGCAGCGTTAGGGCAGATTTCTCCTACGAGCAGTACTTC.

In this sample, this clonotype turned up many times. V and J are TRBV5-1 and TRBJ2-2; no firm D call. Germline V gives CDR1 SGHRS, CDR2 YFSETQ. Trimming pared 0 bases from V and 6 bases from J, leaving 9 bases between. This CDR3 is built from 14 residues. The CDR3 is CASSLDGASGELFF. CDR3 nucleotides: TGCGCCAGCAGCTTGGATGGAGCGTCCGGGGAGCTGTTTTTT.

This clonotype was seen a handful of times. CDR3 DNA sequence: TGTGCCAGCAGCTTAAGCAGGGGTGCAGATACGCAGTATTTT. Translated, it gives CASSLSRGADTQYF. The rearrangement joins TRBV7-2 to TRBJ2-3, with D tentatively TRBD1 (6 bases). Trimming removed 2 bases from V and 4 bases from J, with 10 bases in between. Germline V CDR1 and CDR2: SGHTA, FQGNSA. The CDR3 covers 14 residues.

This clonotype was seen at least ten times. The chain couples TRBV7-2 to TRBJ2-2; D gene unclear. Trimming shortened V by 2 bases and J by 2 bases, and 6 bases separated the two germline ends. The CDR3 contains 14 residues. The germline V gene has CDR1 SGHTA and CDR2 FQGNSA. The CDR3 sequence is CASSLLANTGELFF. CDR3 coding DNA: TGTGCCAGCAGCTTATTGGCTAACACCGGGGAGCTGTTTTTT.

This clonotype was observed many times. V is TRBV20-1 and J is TRBJ1-1; no firm D call. The length of the CDR3 is 12 residues. Germline V gene lookup returns CDR1 DFQATT and CDR2 SNEGSKA (reference sequence). Trimming took off 6 bases at V and 5 bases at J, with 13 bases between the two ends. In nucleotides, the CDR3 is TGCAGTGCCTTTAGATCGGGGACTGAAGCTTTCTTT. It is translated as CSAFRSGTEAFF.

This clonotype was seen at least ten times. The V and J genes are TRBV24-1 and TRBJ2-3; D not certain. Trimming removed 6 bases from V and 4 bases from J, with 7 bases in between. The CDR3 has 12 residues. The germline CDR1 and CDR2 sequences are KGHDR and SFDVKD. CDR3 DNA sequence: TGTGCCACCAGTCCCGAGGCAGATACGCAGTATTTT. Translation: CATSPEADTQYF.

This clonotype showed up many times. J is TRBJ2-7 and V is TRBV5-1; 8 bases line up with TRBD1. CDR3 length: 13 residues. V dropped 3 bases and J dropped 3; count of bases not matched to a gene: 2. Germline lookup yields CDR1 SGHRS and CDR2 YFSETQ. The CDR3 here is CASSSGQGYEQYF. Here the CDR3 DNA reads TGCGCCAGCAGCTCCGGACAGGGCTACGAGCAGTACTTC.

This clonotype was picked up many times. The chain links TRBV28 to TRBJ2-5; the D call may be TRBD1 or TRBD2 (6 bases each). The CDR3 extends over 16 amino acids. Germline CDR1 reads MDHEN; CDR2 reads SYDVKM. Trimming left V 6 bases short and J 3 bases short, with 20 bases between. The CDR3 protein is CASSLGGAGGKETQYF. The CDR3 region has the DNA TGTGCCAGCAGCCTAGGCGGGGCTGGGGGCAAAGAGACCCAGTACTTC.

In this sample, this clonotype turned up many times. The chain links TRBV12-3 or TRBV12-4 to TRBJ2-2, with a tentative D call TRBD1 (5 bases). V lost 4 bases and J 4 bases, leaving 16 bases between the germline ends. The CDR3 is 16 amino acids. CDR3: CASSSFIDRATGELFF. CDR3 nucleotide sequence: TGTGCCAGCAGTTCCTTTATCGACAGAGCCACCGGGGAGCTGTTTTTT.

This clonotype was counted many times. The genes are TRBV6-6 and TRBJ2-6, with TRBD1 as a possible D gene (6 bases). There are 14 residues in the CDR3. The germline gives CDR1 MNHNY, CDR2 SVGAGI (reference sequence). The ends were cut back, 6 bases at V and 4 bases at J, with 10 bases in the middle. CDR3 nucleotide sequence: TGTGCCAGCAGGCAGGGGTACGGGGCCAACGTCCTGACTTTC. Its translation is CASRQGYGANVLTF.

This clonotype was recorded many times. The chain combines TRBV2 with TRBJ1-2, with 7 bases aligning to TRBD1. Losses at the gene ends were 5 bases for V and 2 bases for J; bases not matched to a gene: 2. This CDR3 comprises 13 residues. Germline CDR1 reads SNHLY; CDR2 reads FYNNEI. The CDR3 here is CASSRQGNYGYTF. In DNA form, the CDR3 reads TGTGCCAGCAGTAGACAGGGAAACTATGGCTACACCTTC. The full variable domain, in which reference TRBV2 and TRBJ1-2 provide the parts outside the CDR3, is EPEVTQTPSHQVTQMGQEVILRCVPISNHLYFYWYRQILGQKVEFLVSFYNNEISEKSEIFDDQFSVERPDGSNFTLKIRSTKLEDSAMYFCASSRQGNYGYTFGSGTRLTVV.

There are a few counts of this clonotype. This chain uses TRBV7-6 with TRBJ2-7, with 10 bases that match TRBD2. CDR3 length equals 12 residues. Per germline, CDR1 SGHVS and CDR2 FNYEAQ. After removal of 6 bases from V and 5 bases from J, the junction contained 1 base not matched to a gene. CDR3 in amino acids: CASSLAGDEQYF. The CDR3 DNA sequence: TGTGCCAGCAGTCTAGCGGGGGACGAGCAGTACTTC.

The chain carries TRBV5-1 and TRBJ2-1; weak D call: TRBD2 (6 bases). Trimming took 1 base from V and 7 from J, leaving 15 bases between them. CDR1 and CDR2 from the germline V gene are SGHRS and YFSETQ. This CDR3 contains 15 residues. For the CDR3, the DNA is TGCGCCAGCAGCTTGCCACCCGGGACTGATAATGAGCAGTTCTTC. Protein sequence: CASSLPPGTDNEQFF.

This clonotype was picked up many times. The J gene is TRBJ2-1, the V gene TRBV7-3; 9 bases align to TRBD1. Per the germline V gene, CDR1 is SGHTA and CDR2 is FQGTGA. The junction had 19 bases not matched to a gene; V was cut back by 2 bases and J by 8 bases. There are 19 residues in the CDR3. CDR3 DNA: TGTGCCAGCAGCTTACCCCCGTGGGACAGGGTGGGGCGGCTGGATGAGCAGTTCTTC. Protein sequence: CASSLPPWDRVGRLDEQFF.

Ten or more counts support this clonotype. This chain connects TRBV9 to TRBJ1-2; 12 nucleotides match TRBD1. Germline values: CDR1 SGDLS, CDR2 YYNGEE. The CDR3 consists of 15 residues. With V trimmed by 3 bases and J by 5 bases, 5 bases remained unmatched. CDR3 nucleotides: TGTGCCAGCAGCGGGGGACAGGGGGCCCTTTATGGCTACACCTTC. It yields the protein CASSGGQGALYGYTF.

Points on this clonotype: One junction end does not reproduce the germline sequence, and a read error may be involved. The chain couples TRBV12-3 or TRBV12-4 to TRBJ1-6; the match to TRBD1 covers 9 bases. The CDR3 covers 15 residues. CDR3 residues: CASSLQGAQNSPLHF. In DNA form, the CDR3 reads TGTGCCAGCAGCTTACAGGGGGCGCAGAATTCACCCCTACACTTT.

At least ten counts were recorded for this clonotype. The chain has TRBV29-1 and TRBJ2-1, with TRBD1 as a possible D gene (6 bases). The length of the CDR3 is 15 residues. The germline CDR1 and CDR2 sequences are SQVTM and ANQGSEA. The V end was cut by 2 bases, the J end by 2 bases, with 13 bases between. The CDR3 region is CSVEYARGPYNEQFF. The CDR3 nucleotides read TGCAGCGTTGAATACGCCAGGGGCCCCTACAATGAGCAGTTCTTC.

This clonotype was recorded at least ten times. This chain uses TRBV5-1 with TRBJ1-1; D perhaps matches TRBD1 (5 bases). The CDR3 has 14 amino acids. The V and J ends lost 2 bases and 1 base respectively, with 9 bases between them. Germline CDR1 is SGHRS and CDR2 is YFSETQ. Here the CDR3 DNA reads TGCGCCAGCAGCTTCGGGGCTGAGAACACTGAAGCTTTCTTT. Protein product: CASSFGAENTEAFF.

This clonotype has ten or more counts. The chain combines TRBV2 with TRBJ2-1; D not certain. In germline, CDR1 is SNHLY, CDR2 FYNNEI. The CDR3 runs 12 residues. V lost 8 bases to trimming and J lost 4 bases, with 9 bases between them. The CDR3 loop reads CASLGPYNEQFF. CDR3 bases: TGTGCCAGCCTGGGCCCGTACAATGAGCAGTTCTTC. Full variable domain (missing parts from reference TRBV2 and TRBJ2-1): EPEVTQTPSHQVTQMGQEVILRCVPISNHLYFYWYRQILGQKVEFLVSFYNNEISEKSEIFDDQFSVERPDGSNFTLKIRSTKLEDSAMYFCASLGPYNEQFFGPGTRLTVL.

J is TRBJ2-2 and V is TRBV7-6, with 9 nucleotides matching TRBD2. The CDR3 is 17 amino acids. V was clipped by 4 bases and J by 1 base; unmatched bases: 7. The germline CDR1 and CDR2 sequences are SGHVS and FNYEAQ. Here the CDR3 reads CASSSRLSGGNTGELFF. DNA of the CDR3: TGTGCCAGCAGCTCGAGACTTAGCGGGGGGAACACCGGGGAGCTGTTTTTT.

Many counts were recorded for this clonotype. V usage is TRBV27 and J usage is TRBJ2-5; unclear D gene. V dropped 6 bases and J dropped 8 bases, with 19 bases sitting between them. Germline V lookup: CDR1 MNHEY, CDR2 SMNVEV (reference sequence). The CDR3 spans 14 residues. The CDR3 DNA follows: TGTGCCAGCAGATCGGCCTCCCCCCCTAGTACCCAGTACTTC. As protein: CASRSASPPSTQYF.

This clonotype came up many times. The chain links TRBV5-1 to TRBJ2-1; the match to TRBD2 covers 9 bases. Germline V gene lookup returns CDR1 SGHRS and CDR2 YFSETQ. The V segment lost 1 base and the J segment 9 bases; nucleotides outside the gene matches: 14. This CDR3 region has 17 residues. CDR3 residues: CASSLSAGGPGESEQFF. For the CDR3, the DNA is TGCGCCAGCAGCTTGAGCGCGGGGGGGCCCGGCGAGAGTGAGCAGTTCTTC.

This clonotype was detected ten times or more. V usage is TRBV7-2 and J usage is TRBJ1-5, with a weak D call TRBD1 (6 bases). The CDR3 runs 13 residues. Germline CDR1 and CDR2: SGHTA and FQGNSA. Trimming removed 5 bases from V and 6 bases from J, with 11 bases in between. CDR3 region: CASSNRVAQPQHF. The DNA for the CDR3 is TGTGCCAGCAGCAACAGGGTCGCTCAGCCCCAGCATTTT.

A few counts support this clonotype. This rearrangement joins TRBV5-1 to TRBJ2-3, with 10 bases lining up with TRBD2. CDR1 is SGHRS, CDR2 YFSETQ, per germline. With 1 base clipped from V and 13 bases from J, the junction kept 9 bases outside the gene matches. This CDR3 comprises 14 residues. The CDR3 protein is CASSLRELAGIKYF. For the CDR3, the DNA is TGCGCCAGCAGCTTGAGGGAACTAGCGGGGATAAAGTATTTT.

This clonotype appeared many times. The gene calls are TRBV12-3 or TRBV12-4 and TRBJ1-4; D possibly corresponds to TRBD1 (5 bases). The CDR3 length is 14 residues. Trimming took off 6 bases at V and 8 bases at J, with 16 bases between the two ends. Here the CDR3 reads CASSLHGGGEKLFF. The CDR3 DNA reads TGTGCCAGCAGCCTCCACGGGGGAGGGGAAAAACTGTTTTTT.

There are many counts of this clonotype. The J gene is TRBJ1-1, the V gene TRBV9, with a tentative D call TRBD1 (5 bases). Germline V gene lookup returns CDR1 SGDLS and CDR2 YYNGEE. Trimming stripped 0 bases from V and 6 bases from J, with 9 bases between. This CDR3 has 13 amino acids. The CDR3 nucleotides read TGTGCCAGCAGCGTAGCGGGGCGCGCTGAAGCTTTCTTT. It encodes CASSVAGRAEAFF.

This clonotype was found many times. The J gene is TRBJ2-2, the V gene TRBV3-1; D uncertain. The CDR3 consists of 14 residues. CDR1 and CDR2 from the germline V gene are LGHDT and YNNKEL (reference sequence). V lost 4 bases, J lost 7 bases, and 13 bases lay in between. The CDR3: CASSRTPEVGELFF. The CDR3, as DNA: TGTGCCAGCAGCCGAACCCCTGAAGTCGGGGAGCTGTTTTTT.

There are many counts of this clonotype. The J gene is TRBJ2-5, the V gene TRBV6-5, with D maybe TRBD2 (5 bases). The V gene's germline CDR1 is MNHEY and CDR2 SVGAGI. The CDR3 extends over 18 amino acids. Trimming removed 0 bases from V and 2 bases from J, with 19 bases in between. The DNA of the CDR3 is TGTGCCAGCAGTTACTCAAAGTCGCTGAGAGCGGCACAAGAGACCCAGTACTTC. Protein: CASSYSKSLRAAQETQYF.